What follows are 21 T cell receptor beta chains derived from one specimen sequenced in a study of human T cells and chemical hapten exposure. MiXCR, run by TCRdb on the RACE reads, gives a single entry per CDR3 protein. This table holds under 75,000 distinct CDR3 sequences, around 10% found once. Time point: patch test 3, about 24 weeks after DPC sensitization. Sample treatment: therapeutic diphenylcyclopropenone sensitization with weekly scalp DPC. The material sequenced was whole blood, taken in connection with sensitization to the hapten diphenylcyclopropenone (DPC). The receptors were gathered from a woman between 50 and 59 years old with alopecia areata. Some clones in this sample may be carry-over from other donors' samples.

This sequence joins TRBV28 and TRBJ1-6; D ambiguous. From germline, CDR1 is MDHEN and CDR2 SYDVKM. The CDR3 has 14 residues. Trimming removed 5 bases at V and 5 bases at J, with 10 bases between. Here the CDR3 DNA reads TGTGCCAGCAGTAATCATAGGAATAATTCACCCCTCCACTTT. Its translation: CASSNHRNNSPLHF.

The chain joins TRBV13 to TRBJ1-1; the D gene is possibly TRBD1 (6 bases). The length of the CDR3 is 13 residues. The germline gives CDR1 PRHDT, CDR2 FYEKMQ (reference sequence). The V end lost 5 bases, the J end lost 8 bases, and 15 bases lay between the germline ends. In nucleotides, the CDR3 is TGTGCCAGCAGCCCAAGACGGGGGGCCGAAGCTTTCTTT. Its translation is CASSPRRGAEAFF.

This chain links TRBV10-3 with TRBJ1-5; D is possibly TRBD1 (6 bases). The CDR3 runs 16 residues. The ends were cut back, 3 bases at V and 4 bases at J, with 16 bases in the middle. Germline lookup yields CDR1 ENHRY and CDR2 SYGVKD. CDR3 residues: CAISDRGGTWNQPQHF. CDR3 coding DNA: TGTGCCATCAGTGATAGAGGGGGTACTTGGAATCAGCCCCAGCATTTT.

The table lists this clonotype with many counts. The chain combines TRBV5-1 with TRBJ1-1; D unresolved. CDR1 is SGHRS, CDR2 YFSETQ, per germline. V was clipped by 1 base and J by 5 bases, with 15 bases between them. The CDR3 length is 15 residues. The CDR3 sequence is CASSLMLGQETEAFF. In nucleotides, the CDR3 is TGCGCCAGCAGCTTGATGCTTGGGCAGGAGACTGAAGCTTTCTTT.

The sample holds many counts of this clonotype. The chain recombines TRBV6-6 with TRBJ1-6; possible D gene TRBD1, 5 bases. This CDR3 is built from 17 residues. The V gene lost 0 bases and the J gene lost 9 bases, with 18 bases spanning the gap. Germline V CDR1 and CDR2: MNHNY, SVGAGI (reference sequence). DNA for the CDR3: TGTGCCAGCAGTTACTCGAAAGGGGACGGCGGAGGTTCACCCCTCCACTTT. It specifies CASSYSKGDGGGSPLHF.

This clonotype has more than one count but fewer than ten. J is TRBJ2-2 and V is TRBV11-3, with a possible D match to TRBD1 (5 bases). The CDR3 is made up of 16 amino acids. Looked up from germline, CDR1 is SGHNT and CDR2 is YENEEA. V gave up 1 base and J gave up 4 bases, with 13 bases separating them. The CDR3 loop reads CASSLGAGLVTGELFF. The CDR3, as DNA: TGTGCCAGCAGCTTAGGGGCAGGGCTCGTCACCGGGGAGCTGTTTTTT.

Many counts were recorded for this clonotype. The V and J genes are TRBV5-5 and TRBJ2-1; D perhaps matches TRBD1 (6 bases). Trimming stripped 4 bases from V and 2 bases from J, with 10 bases between. The CDR3 consists of 14 residues. The V gene's germline CDR1 is SGHKS and CDR2 YYEKEE (reference sequence). DNA for the CDR3: TGTGCCAGCAGCACATGGACAGCCTACAATGAGCAGTTCTTC. Translated: CASSTWTAYNEQFF.

This clonotype was observed at least ten times. V and J are TRBV29-1 and TRBJ1-2; D is undetermined. Trimming left V 2 bases short and J 0 bases short, with 10 bases between. The CDR3 totals 14 residues. CDR1 and CDR2 (germline): SQVTM, ANQGSEA. The CDR3 bases are TGCAGCGTTGAATCCTTGGGGACTAACTATGGCTACACCTTC. This sequence encodes CSVESLGTNYGYTF.

This clonotype was observed many times. The genes are TRBV7-2 and TRBJ1-4, with D unclear. V shed 4 bases and J shed 7 bases, with 10 bases lying between them. This CDR3 comprises 13 residues. The germline V gene has CDR1 SGHTA and CDR2 FQGNSA. The CDR3, as DNA: TGTGCCAGCAGCTACAACAGTGGTGAAAAACTGTTTTTT. Protein sequence: CASSYNSGEKLFF.

This clonotype showed up many times. The chain joins TRBV7-8 to TRBJ2-7, with a tentative D call TRBD1 (6 bases). The CDR3 runs 16 residues. From germline, CDR1 is SGHVS and CDR2 FQNEAQ. Trimming cost V 5 bases and J 5 bases, with 22 bases left between them. CDR3 nucleotide sequence: TGTGCCAGCAGCCAGGCCGGGCCAGGGGTCATGCACGAGCAGTACTTC. Translated: CASSQAGPGVMHEQYF.

The chain employs TRBV5-8 and TRBJ2-7; TRBD2 matches 11 bases. The germline V gene has CDR1 SGHTS and CDR2 YDEGEE. The trim removed 4 bases at V and 6 bases at J, leaving 15 bases unmatched. This CDR3 is 17 amino acids long. Written as DNA, the CDR3 is TGTGCCAGCAGCCGGGACCGAACTAGCGGGAGTGGAGGCGAGCAGTACTTC. It specifies CASSRDRTSGSGGEQYF. The whole variable domain, remainder taken from reference TRBV5-8 and TRBJ2-7, is EAGVTQSPTHLIKTRGQQATLRCSPISGHTSVYWYQQALGLGLQFLLWYDEGEERNRGNFPPRFSGRQFPNYSSELNVNALELEDSALYLCASSRDRTSGSGGEQYFGPGTRLTVT.

Only a few counts were recorded for this clonotype. The chain combines TRBV6-1 with TRBJ2-3; D unclear. With 7 bases removed from V and 6 bases from J, the gap between germline ends came to 11 bases. This CDR3 is 12 amino acids long. Germline values: CDR1 MNHNS, CDR2 SASEGT. The DNA for the CDR3 is TGTGCCAGCACTTACTGGTCCGATACGCAGTATTTT. It specifies CASTYWSDTQYF.

This clonotype occurred a few times. This chain connects TRBV29-1 to TRBJ1-1; D uncertain. V dropped 1 base and J dropped 0 bases, with 6 bases sitting between them. CDR3 length: 13 amino acids. CDR1 is SQVTM, CDR2 ANQGSEA, per germline. The CDR3 here is CSVEGILNTEAFF. CDR3 coding DNA: TGCAGCGTTGAAGGCATTTTGAACACTGAAGCTTTCTTT.

This clonotype has more than one count but fewer than ten. The rearrangement joins TRBV6-6 to TRBJ2-3, with TRBD2 matching over 11 bases. The junction had 9 bases not matched to a gene; V was cut back by 7 bases and J by 6 bases. This CDR3 is 15 amino acids long. Germline V gives CDR1 MNHNY, CDR2 SVGAGI (reference sequence). DNA of the CDR3: TGTGCCAGCACCGAACCGACTAGCGGGGCGGATACGCAGTATTTT. This sequence encodes CASTEPTSGADTQYF.

The V call is TRBV28, the J call TRBJ2-5, with D maybe TRBD2 (5 bases). The CDR3 has 14 residues. The V and J ends lost 2 bases and 5 bases respectively, with 12 bases between them. Germline V gives CDR1 MDHEN, CDR2 SYDVKM. In DNA form, the CDR3 reads TGTGCCAGCAGTTTACGCGGGCTCGGCGAGACCCAGTACTTC. This encodes CASSLRGLGETQYF. The full variable domain, with the rest looked up from reference TRBV28 and TRBJ2-5, is DVKVTQSSRYLVKRTGEKVFLECVQDMDHENMFWYRQDPGLGLRLIYFSYDVKMKEKGDIPEGYSVSREKKERFSLILESASTNQTSMYLCASSLRGLGETQYFGPGTRLLVL.

This sequence joins TRBV23-1 and TRBJ1-1; D not certain. TRBV23-1 is identified as an open reading frame with a role that is uncertain. V was pared by 4 bases and J by 4 bases, with 10 bases between. This CDR3 is built from 13 residues. The CDR3 coding sequence is TGCGCCAGCAGTCTAAATAGGGTCACTGAAGCTTTCTTT. Translated, it gives CASSLNRVTEAFF.

Many counts were recorded for this clonotype. The chain carries TRBV20-1 and TRBJ1-1, with a tentative D call TRBD1 (5 bases). CDR3 length: 15 amino acids. Germline CDR1 reads DFQATT; CDR2 reads SNEGSKA (reference sequence). Trimming cost V 1 base and J 2 bases, with 14 bases left between them. This CDR3 reads CSARGQLTVNTEAFF. Written as DNA, the CDR3 is TGCAGTGCTAGAGGACAGCTCACGGTTAACACTGAAGCTTTCTTT.

J is TRBJ1-2 and V is TRBV29-1; D not resolved. This CDR3 has 11 amino acids. Trimming pared 7 bases from V and 0 bases from J, leaving 6 bases between. Germline loops: CDR1 SQVTM, CDR2 ANQGSEA. Here the CDR3 DNA reads TGCAGCGCCAGCTCTAACTATGGCTACACCTTC. This codes for CSASSNYGYTF.

This clonotype was observed a few times. The V and J genes are TRBV12-3 or TRBV12-4 and TRBJ1-2, with D hard to call. V lost 2 bases and J lost 1, with 5 bases in between. The CDR3 runs 13 residues. The CDR3 here is CASSLINNYGYTF. The CDR3 bases are TGTGCCAGCAGTTTAATAAATAACTATGGCTACACCTTC.

CDR3 DNA: TGTGCCAGCTCACCTTGGAGACAGGGCGGCACCGGGGAGCTGTTTTTT. It translates to CASSPWRQGGTGELFF. The chain joins TRBV18 to TRBJ2-2; 7 bases match TRBD1. The germline V gene encodes CDR1 KGHSH and CDR2 LQKENI. The CDR3 is made up of 16 amino acids. V lost 3 bases to trimming and J lost 4 bases; unmatched junction nucleotides: 8.

The chain has TRBV29-1 and TRBJ2-3; D unresolved. CDR3 length: 11 residues. Germline V lookup: CDR1 SQVTM, CDR2 ANQGSEA. V was trimmed by 5 bases and J by 5 bases, leaving 8 bases between them. CDR3 sequence: CSVMFGDTQYF. CDR3 nucleotide sequence: TGCAGCGTTATGTTCGGAGATACGCAGTATTTT.